The TCR beta chain under discussion was sequenced for a study of post-analysis software for immune sequencing data (dated by TCRdb to the mid-2010s). Regarding the complete study: Relapsing-remitting, secondary progressive and progressive-relapsing multiple sclerosis were recorded as disease courses, and subtype annotation was lacking for some patients. A subset of samples was prepared in parallel using single-end sample barcoding, then pooled and co-amplified after Illumina adapter ligation. The patient repertoires were compared against more than 10 previously published healthy control repertoires obtained from donors aged about 6 to 28 years. The paper as a whole reports these results and caveats: The control group was slightly older than the multiple sclerosis patient group. Several TRBV segments, including TRBV5-6, TRBV5-1 and TRBV20-1, were significantly more frequent in patients than controls. Direct clustering with F measure revealed strong co-clustering of samples prepared in the same batch, which led to a batch-effect correction. Normalized Chao1 diversity was significantly lower in multiple sclerosis patients than controls, suggesting substantial peripheral T-cell clonal expansion.

This clonotype was counted only a few times. Its antigen remains undetermined. Base qualities are not recorded, but no much larger clone differs from it by a single base. Inclusive of the bounding cysteine and phenylalanine, the CDR3 is 15 residues long. CDR3 DNA only is kept here, 45 bases in frame from base 1. V is reduced by 6 bases and J by 2 bases, leaving a spacing of 16 bases between them. The germline V gene gives CDR1 as MDHEN and CDR2 as SYDVKM. To demonstrate the VDJtools post-analysis software, the study profiled TCR beta repertoires from the peripheral blood of about 13 young patients with multiple sclerosis. The multiple sclerosis patients were children and adolescents ranging in age from about 6 to 17 years. The method behind the library was PCR. The sequencer listed for this sample is Illumina HiSeq 2500. To reduce PCR and sequencing biases, unique molecular identifiers were built into the TCR beta cDNA libraries. Per 1 to 10 million input T cells, around 500,000 cDNA molecules were obtained, such that each molecule approximated one T cell. The patient libraries were prepared and sequenced using the same protocol as the earlier healthy control dataset. Within a given batch, samples were prepared together, multiplexed and sequenced on the same HiSeq lane. Per the authors' processing: MIGEC handled the raw barcoded reads, throwing out single-read molecular identifier groups before consensus assembly and CDR3 extraction. Clonotype tables were post-analysed with VDJtools, and diversity was normalized by down-sampling all datasets to the smallest sample size. In repertoire overlap clustering, CDR3 amino acid sequences, but not nucleotide sequences, were matched to correct batch-related cross-sample contamination. In-frame beta chains were kept once TCRdb had trimmed the public reads at Q25 with fastp and called clones with MiXCR. One record per CDR3 amino acid sequence lists the most common genes and DNA. The authors' filters were not applied to this entry. Across this sample there are 700,000 to 900,000 distinct CDR3 sequences, with 46% seen only once. 4.9% of the sample comes from the top ten.

The source is a girl under 18 with multiple sclerosis. The sample was blood. The chain links TRBV28 with TRBJ1-2; no confident D gene assignment can be made. The bases read TGTGCCAGCAGCCCCGGAGTACTCTGGAACTATGGCTACACCTTC. Translated, this gives CASSPGVLWNYGYTF.